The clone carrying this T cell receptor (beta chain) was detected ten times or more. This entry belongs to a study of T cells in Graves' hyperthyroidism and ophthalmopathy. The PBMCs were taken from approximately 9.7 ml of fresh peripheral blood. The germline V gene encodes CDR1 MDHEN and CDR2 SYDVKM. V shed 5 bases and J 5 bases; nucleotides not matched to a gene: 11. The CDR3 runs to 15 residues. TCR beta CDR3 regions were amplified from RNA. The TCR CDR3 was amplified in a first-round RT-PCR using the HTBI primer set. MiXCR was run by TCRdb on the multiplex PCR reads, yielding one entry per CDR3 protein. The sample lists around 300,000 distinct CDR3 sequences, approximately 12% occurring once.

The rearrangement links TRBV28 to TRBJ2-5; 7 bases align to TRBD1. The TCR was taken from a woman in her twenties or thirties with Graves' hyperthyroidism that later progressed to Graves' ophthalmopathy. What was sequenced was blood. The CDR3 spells CASSPHRGRGETQYF. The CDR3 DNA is TGTGCCAGCAGTCCTCACAGGGGTAGGGGGGAGACCCAGTACTTC.